The 13 T cell receptor beta chains presented below share a single source sample, sequenced in a study of blood T cells in healthy people across ages. The second PCR ran roughly 7 to 11 cycles with a sample-barcoded 5' primer and J-beta primers. From the 5' RACE reads, TCRdb called clonotypes with MiXCR, one entry per CDR3 protein. The table includes approximately 810,000 distinct CDR3 sequences, 35% to 40% detected once. The sample taken for sequencing was blood. These receptors originate from a man between 18 and 29 years old in good health.

The J gene is TRBJ2-1, the V gene TRBV20-1, with TRBD2 matching over 11 bases. J lost 7 bases, V lost 6 bases, and 8 bases had no gene match. The CDR3 totals 14 residues. Germline V gene sequence: CDR1 DFQATT, CDR2 SNEGSKA (reference sequence). CDR3 in DNA: TGCAGTGCCTTGGGACTAGCGGCTCCTAATGAGCAGTTCTTC. It translates to CSALGLAAPNEQFF.

The chain links TRBV5-1 to TRBJ2-5; D uncertain. V dropped 0 bases and J dropped 3 bases, with 9 bases sitting between them. The CDR3 extends over 14 amino acids. Germline V CDR1 and CDR2: SGHRS, YFSETQ. DNA of the CDR3: TGCGCCAGCAGCTTGGGATTCGGTAAAGAGACCCAGTACTTC. Translating gives CASSLGFGKETQYF.

This sequence joins TRBV12-3 or TRBV12-4 and TRBJ2-1, with a weak D call TRBD1 (6 bases). Trimming removed 1 base at V and 10 bases at J, with 11 bases between. This CDR3 region has 13 residues. In DNA, the CDR3 is TGTGCCAGCAGTTTAGGAGAGGGGGACGAGCAGTTCTTC. Translated: CASSLGEGDEQFF.

This clonotype was seen once. This chain uses TRBV2 with TRBJ2-5; the D gene is possibly TRBD1 (5 bases). This CDR3 has 14 amino acids. The V end lost 1 base, the J end lost 5 bases, and 11 bases lay between the germline ends. Germline V gene sequence: CDR1 SNHLY, CDR2 FYNNEI. This CDR3 reads CASSEDPGMETQYF. The DNA for the CDR3 is TGTGCCAGCAGTGAAGATCCAGGGATGGAGACCCAGTACTTC.

This chain connects TRBV5-1 to TRBJ2-1; 9 positions agree with TRBD1. V lost 4 bases to trimming and J lost 6 bases; unmatched junction nucleotides: 11. This CDR3 is 16 amino acids long. Germline CDR1 is SGHRS and CDR2 is YFSETQ. The CDR3 loop is CASSPLDRGVGNEQFF. The CDR3, as DNA: TGCGCCAGCAGCCCCCTGGACAGGGGAGTTGGCAATGAGCAGTTCTTC.

The V call is TRBV20-1, the J call TRBJ1-5, with a tentative D call TRBD1 (5 bases). Trimming took off 6 bases at V and 4 bases at J, with 16 bases between the two ends. Germline CDR1 DFQATT, CDR2 SNEGSKA (reference sequence). This CDR3 has 14 residues. The CDR3 DNA reads as TGCAGTGCGGAAGCGACAGACAGTAATCAGCCCCAGCATTTT. Protein sequence: CSAEATDSNQPQHF.

This clonotype was seen at least ten times. The J gene is TRBJ2-3, the V gene TRBV4-2, with D unresolved. The CDR3 is 13 residues long. The V end was cut by 2 bases, the J end by 3 bases, with 6 bases between. The germline V gene encodes CDR1 LGHNA and CDR2 YNFKEQ. The CDR3 reads CASSQFPTDTQYF. The CDR3 coding sequence is TGTGCCAGCAGCCAATTCCCTACAGATACGCAGTATTTT.

V gene TRBV28 combines with J gene TRBJ2-1, with 9 positions matching TRBD1. CDR1 is MDHEN, CDR2 SYDVKM, per germline. The V gene end was trimmed by 5 bases and the J gene end by 5 bases; junction bases not matched to a gene: 7. There are 15 residues in the CDR3. This chain's CDR3 is CASSQRQGVHNEQFF. CDR3 sequence (DNA): TGTGCCAGCAGTCAAAGACAGGGGGTCCACAATGAGCAGTTCTTC.

The chain is built from TRBV6-2 or TRBV6-3 and TRBJ2-3; TRBD2 aligns across 11 bases. J was trimmed by 8 bases and V by 10 bases; bases with no gene match: 23. The germline CDR1 and CDR2 sequences are MNHEY and SVGEGT. This CDR3 is built from 18 residues. CDR3 sequence reads: CANRGKPTSGADVVTQYF. As DNA, the CDR3 is TGTGCCAACAGGGGGAAACCGACTAGCGGGGCCGACGTGGTTACGCAGTATTTT.

This clonotype was seen many times. CDR3 sequence: CSARDLGEDMPWYNEQFF. In nucleotides, the CDR3 is TGCAGTGCTAGAGATCTCGGAGAAGACATGCCGTGGTACAATGAGCAGTTCTTC. The chain has TRBV20-1 and TRBJ2-1; D remains ambiguous. The length of the CDR3 is 18 residues. The V end lost 0 bases, the J end lost 4 bases, and 22 bases lay between the germline ends. CDR1 and CDR2 from the germline V gene are DFQATT and SNEGSKA (reference sequence).

This clonotype was recorded a few times. This chain connects TRBV4-1 to TRBJ1-4; D perhaps matches TRBD1 (6 bases). Looked up from germline, CDR1 is MGHRA and CDR2 is YSYEKL. V was clipped by 0 bases and J by 5 bases, with 10 bases between them. The CDR3 is made up of 15 amino acids. The CDR3 DNA reads as TGCGCCAGCAGCCAAGACCCTACAGGGAATGAAAAACTGTTTTTT. Amino acid sequence: CASSQDPTGNEKLFF.

This clonotype was recorded many times. The rearrangement uses TRBV13 and TRBJ2-1; D gene uncertain. This CDR3 is built from 15 residues. Germline values: CDR1 PRHDT, CDR2 FYEKMQ (reference sequence). Trimming removed 2 bases at V and 4 bases at J, with 12 bases between. The CDR3 region is CASSLTGPKYNEQFF. CDR3 nucleotide sequence: TGTGCCAGCAGCTTAACGGGCCCCAAGTACAATGAGCAGTTCTTC.

This clonotype came up once. This CDR3 reads CASSLGGTSGVREAQYF. In DNA, the CDR3 is TGTGCCAGCAGCTTAGGTGGGACTAGCGGGGTCCGGGAGGCCCAGTACTTC. This rearrangement joins TRBV7-2 to TRBJ2-7, with 13 positions matching TRBD2. The CDR3 runs 17 residues. Germline assignment: CDR1 SGHTA and CDR2 FQGNSA. With 1 base clipped from V and 10 bases from J, the junction kept 13 bases outside the gene matches.